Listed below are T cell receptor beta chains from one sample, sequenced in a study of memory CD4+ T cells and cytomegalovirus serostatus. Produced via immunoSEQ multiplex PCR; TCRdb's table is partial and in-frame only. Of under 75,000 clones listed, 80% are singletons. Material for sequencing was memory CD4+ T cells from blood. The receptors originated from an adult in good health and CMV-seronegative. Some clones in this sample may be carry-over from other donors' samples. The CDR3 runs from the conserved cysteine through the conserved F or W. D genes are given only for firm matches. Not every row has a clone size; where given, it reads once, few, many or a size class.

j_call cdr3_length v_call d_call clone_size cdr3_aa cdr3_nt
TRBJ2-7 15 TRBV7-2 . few CASSLDVGGPYEQYF TGTGCCAGCAGCTTAGACGTGGGGGGGCCCTACGAGCAGTACTTC
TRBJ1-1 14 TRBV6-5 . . CASSYSPVRTEAFF TGTGCCAGCAGTTACTCTCCGGTTCGTACTGAAGCTTTCTTT
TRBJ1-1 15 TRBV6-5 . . CASSSLGQGRTEAFF TGTGCCAGCAGTTCTTTGGGACAAGGAAGAACTGAAGCTTTCTTT
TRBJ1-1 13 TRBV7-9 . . CASSLEENTEAFF TGTGCCAGCAGCTTAGAGGAAAACACTGAAGCTTTCTTT
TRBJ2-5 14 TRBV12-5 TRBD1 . CASGIGTVQETQYF TGTGCTAGTGGTATCGGGACAGTCCAAGAGACCCAGTACTTC
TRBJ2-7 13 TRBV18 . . CASSPTTDSEQYF TGTGCCAGCTCACCGACGACAGATTCCGAGCAGTACTTC
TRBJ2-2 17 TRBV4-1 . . CASSQALRGVNTGELFF TGCGCCAGCAGCCAGGCCCTAAGGGGGGTAAACACCGGGGAGCTGTTTTTT
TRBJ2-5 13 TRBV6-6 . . CASSSDRSETQYF TGTGCCAGCAGCTCCGACAGGTCGGAGACCCAGTACTTC
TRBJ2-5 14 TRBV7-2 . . CASSLKGFQETQYF TGTGCCAGCAGCTTAAAGGGGTTCCAAGAGACCCAGTACTTC
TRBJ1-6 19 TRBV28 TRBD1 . CASSSLLRHRGSGSSPLHF TGTGCCAGCAGTTCACTCCTAAGGCACAGGGGCTCGGGTAGCTCACCCCTCCACTTT
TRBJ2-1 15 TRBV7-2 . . CASSFRRGSYNEQFF TGTGCCAGCAGCTTCCGAAGGGGGTCCTACAATGAGCAGTTCTTC
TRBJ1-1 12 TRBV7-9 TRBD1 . CATSTGGTEAFF TGTGCCACCTCGACAGGGGGCACTGAAGCTTTCTTT
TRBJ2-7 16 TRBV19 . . CASSLAWAGDSYEQYF TGTGCCAGTAGCTTAGCGTGGGCAGGAGACTCCTACGAGCAGTACTTC
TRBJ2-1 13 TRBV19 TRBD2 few CASSLAGGQEQFF TGTGCCAGCTCACTAGCGGGGGGGCAAGAGCAGTTCTTC
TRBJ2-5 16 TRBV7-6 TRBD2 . CASSPRTSGRAKTQYF TGTGCCAGCAGCCCCCGGACTAGCGGGAGGGCCAAGACCCAGTACTTC
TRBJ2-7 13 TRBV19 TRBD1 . CASSIDRAYEQYF TGTGCCAGTAGTATCGACAGGGCTTACGAGCAGTACTTC
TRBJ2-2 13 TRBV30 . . CAWSVQHTGELFF TGTGCCTGGAGTGTACAACACACCGGGGAGCTGTTTTTT
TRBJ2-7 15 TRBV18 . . CASSPGTQGYYEQYF TGTGCCAGCTCACCGGGGACCCAGGGGTACTACGAGCAGTACTTC
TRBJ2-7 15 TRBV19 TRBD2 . CASSRLAGGSYEQYF TGTGCCAGTAGTAGACTAGCGGGAGGCTCCTACGAGCAGTACTTC
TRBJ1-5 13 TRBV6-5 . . CASSQGSNQPQHF TGTGCCAGCTCCCAGGGTAGCAATCAGCCCCAGCATTTT
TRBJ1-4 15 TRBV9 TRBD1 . CASSVGQGYNEKLFF TGTGCCAGCAGCGTAGGACAGGGATACAATGAAAAACTGTTTTTT
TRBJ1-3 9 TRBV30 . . CAWHDRKYF TGTGCCTGGCACGACAGGAAATATTTT
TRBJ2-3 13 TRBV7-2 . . CASSPNQGNTQYF TGTGCCAGCAGCCCAAATCAGGGAAATACGCAGTATTTT
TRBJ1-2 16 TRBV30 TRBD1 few CAWSGRDRHFNYGYTF TGTGCCTGGAGTGGGCGGGACAGGCATTTTAACTATGGCTACACCTTC
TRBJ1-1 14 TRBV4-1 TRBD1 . CASSQPLRGTEAFF TGCGCCAGCAGCCAACCCCTCAGGGGGACTGAAGCTTTCTTT
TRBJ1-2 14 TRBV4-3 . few CASSQVSTDYGYTF TGCGCCAGCAGCCAAGTAAGCACCGACTATGGCTACACCTTC
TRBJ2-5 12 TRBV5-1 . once CASSGVQETQYF TGCGCCAGCAGCGGGGTCCAAGAGACCCAGTACTTC
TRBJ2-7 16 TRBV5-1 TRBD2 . CASSLEASGLGYEQYF TGCGCCAGCAGCTTGGAGGCTAGCGGGCTGGGCTACGAGCAGTACTTC
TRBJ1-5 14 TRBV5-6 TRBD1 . CASSRQGGDQPQHF TGTGCCAGCAGCCGACAGGGAGGGGATCAGCCCCAGCATTTT
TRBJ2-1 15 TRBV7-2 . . CASSSMGRGMDEQFF TGTGCCAGCAGCTCAATGGGGAGGGGGATGGATGAGCAGTTCTTC
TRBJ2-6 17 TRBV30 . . CAWRRGRMSSGANVLTF TGTGCCTGGAGGAGGGGACGGATGAGCTCTGGGGCCAACGTCCTGACTTTC
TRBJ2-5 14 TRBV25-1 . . CASSESGDKETQYF TGTGCCAGCAGTGAATCCGGAGACAAAGAGACCCAGTACTTC
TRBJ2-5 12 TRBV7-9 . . CASSLRAETQYF TGTGCCAGCAGCTTAAGAGCGGAGACCCAGTACTTC
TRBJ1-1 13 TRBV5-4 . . CASSSGPDTEAFF TGTGCCAGCAGCTCGGGCCCAGACACTGAAGCTTTCTTT
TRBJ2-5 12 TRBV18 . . CASSPVRETQYF TGTGCCAGCTCACCTGTTCGGGAGACCCAGTACTTC
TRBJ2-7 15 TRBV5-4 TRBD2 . CASSLQRGSSYEQYF TGTGCCAGCAGCTTGCAGCGGGGGAGCTCCTACGAGCAGTACTTC
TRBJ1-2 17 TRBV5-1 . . CASSLAFRRQAEGGYTF TGCGCCAGCAGCTTGGCCTTTCGGCGACAGGCCGAGGGTGGCTACACCTTC
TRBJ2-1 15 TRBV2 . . CASSVSQYSYNEQFF TGTGCCAGCAGTGTCTCCCAATACTCCTACAATGAGCAGTTCTTC
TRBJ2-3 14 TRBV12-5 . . CASGLGQGEDTQYF TGTGCTAGTGGTTTGGGGCAGGGAGAGGATACGCAGTATTTT
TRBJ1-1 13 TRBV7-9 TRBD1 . CASSLEDRVQAFF TGTGCCAGCAGCTTAGAGGACAGGGTTCAAGCTTTCTTT
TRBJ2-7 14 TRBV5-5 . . CASSFIAGTYEQYF TGTGCCAGCAGCTTCATCGCCGGTACCTACGAGCAGTACTTC
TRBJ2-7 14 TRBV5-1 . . CASSLSRGAYEQYF TGCGCCAGCAGCTTGAGCAGGGGGGCCTACGAGCAGTACTTC